The 15 T cell receptor beta chains below all came from one sample that was sequenced in a study of cytomegalovirus exposure and HLA in healthy donors. The PCR used 60 Vbeta and 13 Jbeta primers. The repertoire was sequenced with immunoSEQ multiplex PCR; TCRdb's copy has only in-frame clones and lacks some. Of a few hundred thousand clones listed, roughly four fifths are singletons. The sample comprised PBMCs. The receptors come from a woman in her forties or fifties in good health and CMV-seropositive.

This clone was counted once. The chain is built from TRBV9 and TRBJ1-1, with unresolved D. CDR1 SGDLS and CDR2 YYNGEE come from the germline V gene. The CDR3 runs to 15 residues. The ends were cut back, 3 bases at V and 7 bases at J, with 19 bases in the middle. For the CDR3, the DNA is TGTGCCAGCAGCGCCAACTCAGCGGGCATGAGTGAAGCTTTCTTT. This codes for CASSANSAGMSEAFF.

The V gene is TRBV7-3, the J gene TRBJ1-1, with D unclear. Trimming took 5 bases from V and 10 from J, leaving 14 bases between them. This CDR3 comprises 12 residues. CDR1 and CDR2 from the germline V gene are SGHTA and FQGTGA. DNA for the CDR3: TGTGCCAGCAGCGACGCGATGGGAGGAGCTTTCTTT. Protein product: CASSDAMGGAFF.

V usage is TRBV30 and J usage is TRBJ2-3, with 8 bases identical to TRBD2. There are 15 residues in the CDR3. The junction had 9 bases not matched to a gene; V was cut back by 3 bases and J by 4 bases. In germline, CDR1 is GTSNPN, CDR2 SVGIG (reference sequence). DNA for the CDR3: TGTGCCTGGAGCCCGGGGGGGCCCCTCTCAGATACGCAGTATTTT. Translated, it gives CAWSPGGPLSDTQYF.

The chain uses TRBV27 and TRBJ1-3; 8 bases are shared with TRBD1. There are 14 residues in the CDR3. CDR1 MNHEY and CDR2 SMNVEV come from the germline V gene (reference sequence). V lost 6 bases and J lost 2; bases outside the gene matches: 3. Here the CDR3 DNA reads TGTGCCAGCAGCTCGACAGGGGCTGGAAACACCATATATTTT. Its protein is CASSSTGAGNTIYF.

The rearrangement uses TRBV4-3 and TRBJ2-5, with a weak D call TRBD2 (6 bases). The V end was cut by 0 bases, the J end by 2 bases, with 10 bases between. This CDR3 contains 15 residues. From germline, CDR1 is LGHNA and CDR2 YSLEER. CDR3 in DNA: TGCGCCAGCAGCCAAGATATGCGGGAACAAGAGACCCAGTACTTC. Translated, it gives CASSQDMREQETQYF.

The CDR3 is CAWSFKAGTRNQPQHF. CDR3 sequence (DNA): TGTGCCTGGAGTTTCAAGGCCGGGACAAGAAATCAGCCCCAGCATTTT. V gene TRBV30 combines with J gene TRBJ1-5; maybe TRBD1 (6 bases). Germline V gene sequence: CDR1 GTSNPN, CDR2 SVGIG (reference sequence). This CDR3 comprises 16 residues. Trimming stripped 2 bases from V and 4 bases from J, with 18 bases between.

The chain has TRBV15 and TRBJ2-7; D is possibly TRBD1 (5 bases). Trimming removed 5 bases at V and 2 bases at J, with 10 bases between. The CDR3 has 13 residues. Looked up from germline, CDR1 is LNHNV and CDR2 is YYDKDF (reference sequence). The CDR3 nucleotides are TGTGCCACCAGCCTTGACAGAACCTACGAGCAGTACTTC. Its translation: CATSLDRTYEQYF. Supplemented by reference TRBV15 and TRBJ2-7, the full variable domain reads DAMVIQNPRYQVTQFGKPVTLSCSQTLNHNVMYWYQQKSSQAPKLLFHYYDKDFNNEADTPDNFQSRRPNTSFCFLDIRSPGLGDTAMYLCATSLDRTYEQYFGPGTRLTVT.

This chain uses TRBV5-1 with TRBJ2-2, with D tentatively TRBD1 (5 bases). CDR1 SGHRS and CDR2 YFSETQ come from the germline V gene. V was clipped by 0 bases and J by 9 bases, with 12 bases between them. CDR3 length equals 14 residues. CDR3 DNA sequence: TGCGCCAGCAGCTTGGCCCAGGGTACCTGGGAGCTGTTTTTT. It codes for CASSLAQGTWELFF.

This chain joins TRBV5-1 and TRBJ2-2; D possibly corresponds to TRBD1 (6 bases). The CDR3 covers 14 residues. CDR1 SGHRS and CDR2 YFSETQ come from the germline V gene. Trimming shortened V by 2 bases and J by 7 bases, and 12 bases separated the two germline ends. CDR3 region: CASSLPRGGGELFF. CDR3 nucleotide sequence: TGCGCCAGCAGCTTACCCAGGGGTGGCGGGGAGCTGTTTTTT.

CDR3: CASSSQGSHEQYF. In nucleotides, the CDR3 is TGCGCCAGCAGCTCACAGGGTTCCCACGAGCAGTACTTC. The chain recombines TRBV5-1 with TRBJ2-7; TRBD1 is a possible D gene (6 bases). The CDR3 is 13 amino acids. CDR1 is SGHRS and CDR2 is YFSETQ in the germline V gene. Trimming took off 3 bases at V and 5 bases at J, with 12 bases between the two ends.

The V call is TRBV6-6, the J call TRBJ1-2; 10 bases fit TRBD1. The CDR3 has 16 amino acids. The germline gives CDR1 MNHNY, CDR2 SVGAGI (reference sequence). Trimming removed 2 bases from V and 1 base from J; junction bases left unmatched: 4. The CDR3 here is CASSYPGQGGNYGYTF. The CDR3 bases are TGTGCCAGCAGTTACCCAGGACAGGGGGGTAACTATGGCTACACCTTC.

The V and J genes are TRBV5-1 and TRBJ1-1; possibly TRBD1 for D (5 bases). CDR1 and CDR2 (germline): SGHRS, YFSETQ. The CDR3 runs 15 residues. Between the trimmed V and J ends, which lost 1 base and 0 bases, there was a span of 10 bases. Here the CDR3 reads CASSLTGIMNTEAFF. Here the CDR3 DNA reads TGCGCCAGCAGCTTGACAGGTATCATGAACACTGAAGCTTTCTTT.

This clone was detected a few times. The chain links TRBV5-4 to TRBJ1-1; D is unclear. Germline V lookup: CDR1 SGHNT, CDR2 YYREEE (reference sequence). The CDR3 totals 13 residues. V lost 0 bases, J lost 6 bases, and 9 bases lay in between. The CDR3 DNA reads as TGTGCCAGCAGCTTGGGTGGGCATGCTGAAGCTTTCTTT. Its translation: CASSLGGHAEAFF.

This clone came up a few times. CDR3 region: CASRRQGFMAQHF. CDR3 nucleotide sequence: TGTGCCAGCAGGCGGCAGGGGTTTATGGCCCAGCATTTT. The chain uses TRBV6-5 and TRBJ1-5; TRBD1 is a possible D gene (6 bases). This CDR3 region has 13 residues. Germline V gene lookup returns CDR1 MNHEY and CDR2 SVGAGI. V dropped 6 bases and J dropped 11 bases, with 17 bases sitting between them.

The V gene is TRBV4-3, the J gene TRBJ2-6, with D possibly TRBD1 on 6 matching bases. The V gene's germline CDR1 is LGHNA and CDR2 YSLEER. V lost 8 bases, J lost 0 bases, and 14 bases lay in between. The CDR3 covers 16 residues. The CDR3 sequence is CASGQETGSGANVLTF. Here the CDR3 DNA reads TGCGCCAGCGGTCAAGAGACAGGCTCTGGGGCCAACGTCCTGACTTTC.